This T cell receptor (beta chain) was identified in a study of CD8 T cells in Susac syndrome. With 3 bases clipped from V and 0 bases from J, the junction kept 8 bases outside the gene matches. CDR1 is SEHNR, CDR2 FQNEAQ, per germline (reference sequence). The CDR3 covers 17 residues. RNA amounts of about 0.45 to 1 ug underwent reverse transcription with random hexamers. Each CDR3 protein is one row after TCRdb ran MiXCR on the immunoSEQ multiplex PCR reads. The sample holds about 83,000 distinct CDR3 sequences, 95% to 96% seen once. The sample was CD8+ T cells from PBMCs. The chain uses TRBV7-9 and TRBJ1-2, with 9 bases that match TRBD1. The TCR sequence derives from a human donor with Susac syndrome. As DNA, the CDR3 is TGTGCCAGCAGCTTCGACGGGACAGGGCTGACTAACTATGGCTACACCTTC. Protein sequence: CASSFDGTGLTNYGYTF.